Listed below are T cell receptor beta chains from one sample, sequenced in a study of response to subunit inactivated influenza vaccine. TCRdb recomputed calls from the RT-PCR reads with MiXCR, one row per CDR3 protein. The sample consists of hundreds of thousands of distinct CDR3 sequences, roughly 23% of them appearing once. Sample: CD4+ T cells sorted from PBMCs, taken 5 days after vaccination. The receptor source for this set is a man in his forties or fifties who received an inactivated influenza vaccine. The CDR3 runs from the conserved cysteine through the conserved F or W. The order of the fields is V gene, D gene, clone size, J gene, CDR3 DNA, CDR3 protein. A D gene is named only where the DNA matches it firmly. A clone size is listed for some rows: how often the clone was seen (once, few, many), or a class if it is expanded.

v_call: TRBV7-2
d_call: TRBD2
clone_size: few
j_call: TRBJ2-7
cdr3_nt: TGTGCCAGCAGCCCTCACCTAGCGGGGAGCTCCTACGAGCAGTACTTC
cdr3_aa: CASSPHLAGSSYEQYF

v_call: TRBV10-3
d_call: TRBD2
clone_size: many
j_call: TRBJ2-7
cdr3_nt: TGTGCCACCAGCGGGGGGGCCTACGAGCAGTACTTC
cdr3_aa: CATSGGAYEQYF

v_call: TRBV20-1
d_call: TRBD1
clone_size: NA
j_call: TRBJ2-3
cdr3_nt: TGCAGTGCCGGAATACAGGGGACAACCAGGGATACGCAGTATTTT
cdr3_aa: CSAGIQGTTRDTQYF

v_call: TRBV4-3
d_call: NA
clone_size: NA
j_call: TRBJ2-1
cdr3_nt: TGCGCCAGCAGCCAAGAGAGGGGATTAGGGGGGGAGCAGTTCTTC
cdr3_aa: CASSQERGLGGEQFF

v_call: TRBV7-2
d_call: TRBD1
clone_size: NA
j_call: TRBJ2-6
cdr3_nt: TGTGCCAGCAGCCGAGCGACAGGGGCTGGGGCCAACGTCCTGACTTTC
cdr3_aa: CASSRATGAGANVLTF

v_call: TRBV25-1
d_call: NA
clone_size: NA
j_call: TRBJ1-1
cdr3_nt: TGTGCCAGTATGGAGACAGGAATGAACACTGAAGCTTTCTTT
cdr3_aa: CASMETGMNTEAFF

v_call: TRBV7-2
d_call: TRBD2
clone_size: NA
j_call: TRBJ2-7
cdr3_nt: TGTGCCAGCAGCGTGACTAGCGGGAGTTTCTACGAGCAGTACTTC
cdr3_aa: CASSVTSGSFYEQYF

v_call: TRBV12-3/TRBV12-4
d_call: NA
clone_size: NA
j_call: TRBJ2-2
cdr3_nt: TGTGCCAGCAGTTTACGAAGTTACTGGGACACCGGGGAGCTGTTTTTT
cdr3_aa: CASSLRSYWDTGELFF

v_call: TRBV12-3/TRBV12-4
d_call: NA
clone_size: few
j_call: TRBJ2-4
cdr3_nt: TGTGCCAGCAGTTTAGGGCAGGCCAAAAACATTCAGTACTTC
cdr3_aa: CASSLGQAKNIQYF

v_call: TRBV7-2
d_call: TRBD2
clone_size: few
j_call: TRBJ2-3
cdr3_nt: TGTGCCAGCACCCCTACGGGCGGGGGGGGGTCAGATACGCAGTATTTT
cdr3_aa: CASTPTGGGGSDTQYF

v_call: TRBV19
d_call: TRBD2
clone_size: NA
j_call: TRBJ2-1
cdr3_nt: TGTGCCAGTAGTCCGGCTAGCGGGGGGATTGAGCAGTTCTTC
cdr3_aa: CASSPASGGIEQFF

v_call: TRBV3-1
d_call: NA
clone_size: few
j_call: TRBJ2-6
cdr3_nt: TGTGCCAGCGGTTCTGGGGCCAACGTCCTGACTTTC
cdr3_aa: CASGSGANVLTF

v_call: TRBV7-8
d_call: NA
clone_size: NA
j_call: TRBJ1-2
cdr3_nt: TGTGCCAGCAGCCCCCGGACTTTTTCCGTCGGCTACACCTTC
cdr3_aa: CASSPRTFSVGYTF

v_call: TRBV7-8
d_call: NA
clone_size: few
j_call: TRBJ2-1
cdr3_nt: TGTGCCAGCAGCCTCAGAAGACTCCTAGGATACAATGAGCAGTTCTTC
cdr3_aa: CASSLRRLLGYNEQFF

v_call: TRBV11-3
d_call: NA
clone_size: NA
j_call: TRBJ2-7
cdr3_nt: TGTGCCAGCAGCTTAGATCGTTTGGGCGAGCAGTACTTC
cdr3_aa: CASSLDRLGEQYF

v_call: TRBV7-2
d_call: NA
clone_size: many
j_call: TRBJ1-1
cdr3_nt: TGTGCCAGCAGCTTAAATTCAGTGAACACTGAAGCTTTCTTT
cdr3_aa: CASSLNSVNTEAFF

v_call: TRBV7-2
d_call: NA
clone_size: few
j_call: TRBJ1-5
cdr3_nt: TGTGCCAGCAGCTCGGGGAGGAACAATCAGCCCCAGCATTTT
cdr3_aa: CASSSGRNNQPQHF

v_call: TRBV23-1
d_call: NA
clone_size: NA
j_call: TRBJ2-7
cdr3_nt: TGCGCCAGCAGGGTCAGAACCTACGAGCAGTACTTC
cdr3_aa: CASRVRTYEQYF

v_call: TRBV4-3
d_call: TRBD1
clone_size: few
j_call: TRBJ1-6
cdr3_nt: TGCGCCAGCAGCATCGGGACAGGAGTTAATTCACCCCTCCACTTT
cdr3_aa: CASSIGTGVNSPLHF

v_call: TRBV7-2
d_call: NA
clone_size: NA
j_call: TRBJ2-3
cdr3_nt: TGTGCCAGCAGCACCACTAGCATGGAGCAGTATTTT
cdr3_aa: CASSTTSMEQYF

v_call: TRBV24-1
d_call: TRBD2
clone_size: once
j_call: TRBJ2-2
cdr3_nt: TGTGCCACCAGTGTCGGACTAGCGGGAGCCACCGGGGAGCTGTTTTTT
cdr3_aa: CATSVGLAGATGELFF

v_call: TRBV7-2
d_call: NA
clone_size: once
j_call: TRBJ2-7
cdr3_nt: TGTGCCAGCAGCTTAGAAGGGGGGCTTATCTACGAGCAGTACTTC
cdr3_aa: CASSLEGGLIYEQYF

v_call: TRBV29-1
d_call: TRBD1
clone_size: NA
j_call: TRBJ2-5
cdr3_nt: TGCAGCGTTGATTCTCGGGACAGGTATCAAGAGACCCAGTACTTC
cdr3_aa: CSVDSRDRYQETQYF

v_call: TRBV12-3/TRBV12-4
d_call: NA
clone_size: few
j_call: TRBJ2-1
cdr3_nt: TGTGCCAGCAGTACCCGGGGGGGGACAGGGTACAATGAGCAGTTCTTC
cdr3_aa: CASSTRGGTGYNEQFF

v_call: TRBV20-1
d_call: TRBD2
clone_size: NA
j_call: TRBJ2-3
cdr3_nt: TGCAGTGCCTCGGGACTAGCGGGGGCCGATACGCAGTATTTT
cdr3_aa: CSASGLAGADTQYF

v_call: TRBV12-3/TRBV12-4
d_call: NA
clone_size: few
j_call: TRBJ1-3
cdr3_nt: TGTGCCAGCAGTTTAGGAGGGCCTGGAAACACCATATATTTT
cdr3_aa: CASSLGGPGNTIYF

v_call: TRBV14
d_call: NA
clone_size: NA
j_call: TRBJ2-2
cdr3_nt: TGTGCCAGCAGCCAAGGATGGCAGCCAAAAGGGGAGCTGTTTTTT
cdr3_aa: CASSQGWQPKGELFF

v_call: TRBV20-1
d_call: TRBD1
clone_size: NA
j_call: TRBJ2-6
cdr3_nt: TGCAGTGCTAGAGATCATCGGTGGGGACAGGGAATCTCTGGGGCCAACGTCCTGACTTTC
cdr3_aa: CSARDHRWGQGISGANVLTF

v_call: TRBV9
d_call: TRBD1
clone_size: NA
j_call: TRBJ2-5
cdr3_nt: TGTGCCAGCAGCCCCCGTTCGGGGACAGGGGCCGAGACCCAGTACTTC
cdr3_aa: CASSPRSGTGAETQYF

v_call: TRBV5-1
d_call: NA
clone_size: few
j_call: TRBJ1-1
cdr3_nt: TGCGCCAGCAGGCCTTTCCCGAACACTGAAGCTTTCTTT
cdr3_aa: CASRPFPNTEAFF

v_call: TRBV10-3
d_call: NA
clone_size: few
j_call: TRBJ2-4
cdr3_nt: TGTGCCATCAGTGAGTCGGTCTCGACAGGTACGGCCAAAAACATTCAGTACTTC
cdr3_aa: CAISESVSTGTAKNIQYF

v_call: TRBV29-1
d_call: TRBD1
clone_size: few
j_call: TRBJ2-5
cdr3_nt: TGCAGCGTTCGGTGGGCAGGGGGAGAGACCCAGTACTTC
cdr3_aa: CSVRWAGGETQYF

v_call: TRBV7-9
d_call: NA
clone_size: few
j_call: TRBJ2-2
cdr3_nt: TGTGCCAGCAGCCCAGGGTTCATCAACACCGGGGAGCTGTTTTTT
cdr3_aa: CASSPGFINTGELFF

v_call: TRBV12-3/TRBV12-4
d_call: NA
clone_size: NA
j_call: TRBJ2-7
cdr3_nt: TGTGCCAGCAGTCCCTTGGAGGCCAGCTACGAGCAGTACTTC
cdr3_aa: CASSPLEASYEQYF

v_call: TRBV6-2/TRBV6-3
d_call: TRBD2
clone_size: NA
j_call: TRBJ2-1
cdr3_nt: TGTGCCAGCAGTTACTCACGCGGGAGGGCCGGGAATGAGCAGTTCTTC
cdr3_aa: CASSYSRGRAGNEQFF

v_call: TRBV3-1
d_call: NA
clone_size: NA
j_call: TRBJ2-2
cdr3_nt: TGTGCCAGCAGCCAAGATACAACAAACACCGGGGAGCTGTTTTTT
cdr3_aa: CASSQDTTNTGELFF